Listed here are 19 T cell receptor beta chains from one sample, sequenced in a study of T-cell memory formation after mild COVID-19 (dated by TCRdb to about 2021). The library was made by 5' RACE. TCRdb shows the sequencer as Illumina NovaSeq 6000. In-frame beta chains were kept once TCRdb had trimmed the public reads at Q25 with fastp and called clones with MiXCR. Duplicate CDR3 protein sequences are folded into a single record with the most common DNA and genes. This sample gives around 340,000 distinct CDR3 sequences in total; over 10% of them show up just once. The biggest ten clones account for roughly 23% of the sample. The source material was PBMCs or a T cell subset sorted from them (not recorded which). The origin of the receptors is a young man who had mild COVID-19 (a few samples of this study predate the infection). The sample titles of this study are shuffled in the database, so cell type and time point are left out; the donor was told from shared clones.

This rearrangement joins TRBV4-2 to TRBJ1-1, with D possibly TRBD1 on 5 matching bases. V was shortened by 4 bases and J by 1 base, with 13 bases between the two germline ends. The CDR3 spans 15 residues. CDR1 and CDR2 from the germline V gene are LGHNA and YNFKEQ. CDR3 amino acids: CASSRNPGGNTEAFF. The CDR3 DNA reads TGTGCCAGCAGCCGAAACCCGGGGGGGAACACTGAAGCTTTCTTT.

This clonotype has more than one count but fewer than ten. The CDR3 bases are TGTGCCAGCAGCTTACTGGGACTAGCGGGGCAAGAGACCCAGTACTTC. The encoded protein is CASSLLGLAGQETQYF. The V and J genes are TRBV7-9 and TRBJ2-5; 13 bases line up with TRBD2. CDR1 and CDR2 (germline): SEHNR, FQNEAQ (reference sequence). Trimming at V came to 2 bases and at J to 2 bases, leaving 2 bases not matched to a gene. The CDR3 has 16 residues.

This clonotype was seen a few times. The V gene is TRBV4-3, the J gene TRBJ2-5; no clear D gene. The length of the CDR3 is 17 residues. Trimming left V 0 bases short and J 7 bases short, with 21 bases between. Germline CDR1 and CDR2: LGHNA and YSLEER. The CDR3 DNA is TGCGCCAGCAGCCAAGATTCGGTAGGGCGTCTCCTGGGGACCCAGTACTTC. This encodes CASSQDSVGRLLGTQYF.

This chain uses TRBV12-3 or TRBV12-4 with TRBJ2-1; TRBD2 matches at 8 bases. With 5 bases clipped from V and 7 bases from J, the junction kept 7 bases outside the gene matches. This CDR3 has 14 amino acids. The CDR3: CASSLLAGLNEQFF. In DNA form, the CDR3 reads TGTGCCAGCAGTCTCTTAGCGGGGTTGAATGAGCAGTTCTTC.

This chain uses TRBV7-2 with TRBJ1-4, with 7 nucleotides matching TRBD1. J lost 13 bases, V lost 5 bases, and 7 bases had no gene match. This CDR3 is 12 amino acids long. Germline CDR1 reads SGHTA; CDR2 reads FQGNSA. The CDR3 nucleotides read TGTGCCAGCAGCCGTGACAGGGATGGACTGTTTTTT. The encoded protein is CASSRDRDGLFF. The full variable domain, rest sourced from reference TRBV7-2 and TRBJ1-4, is GAGVSQSPSNKVTEKGKDVELRCDPISGHTALYWYRQSLGQGLEFLIYFQGNSAPDKSGLPSDRFSAERTGGSVSTLTIQRTQQEDSAVYLCASSRDRDGLFFGSGTQLSVL.

In its sample, this clonotype was seen many times. J is TRBJ1-1 and V is TRBV7-2, with 7 bases fitting TRBD1. The germline gives CDR1 SGHTA, CDR2 FQGNSA. The junction had 4 bases not matched to a gene; V was cut back by 5 bases and J by 1 base. The CDR3 is made up of 14 amino acids. CDR3 sequence (DNA): TGTGCCAGCAGCCCCAGACAGGGGAACACTGAAGCTTTCTTT. It encodes CASSPRQGNTEAFF.

The chain couples TRBV7-9 to TRBJ1-5; 9 bases align to TRBD1. The germline CDR1 and CDR2 sequences are SEHNR and FQNEAQ (reference sequence). V shed 3 bases and J 7 bases; nucleotides not matched to a gene: 7. The CDR3 is 15 amino acids. Here the CDR3 reads CASSFGTGSSQPQHF. The CDR3 nucleotides are TGTGCCAGCAGCTTCGGGACAGGGAGTTCCCAGCCCCAGCATTTT.

This clonotype was counted once. The chain carries TRBV11-2 and TRBJ2-5; perhaps TRBD1 as D (6 bases). The V end lost 6 bases, the J end lost 2 bases, and 13 bases lay between the germline ends. CDR3 length: 14 amino acids. Germline CDR1 is SGHAT and CDR2 is FQNNGV. The CDR3: CASRNRARQETQYF. CDR3 sequence (DNA): TGTGCCAGCAGAAACAGGGCCCGACAAGAGACCCAGTACTTC.

The J gene is TRBJ1-5, the V gene TRBV27; no definite D call. Germline CDR1 MNHEY, CDR2 SMNVEV (reference sequence). V lost 6 bases and J lost 3, with 12 bases in between. CDR3 length equals 14 residues. This CDR3 is CASRATGFNQPQHF. DNA for the CDR3: TGTGCCAGCAGAGCGACGGGCTTCAATCAGCCCCAGCATTTT.

This clonotype has a handful of counts. CDR3 sequence: CASSFGTLGGYTF. The CDR3 bases are TGTGCCAGCAGCTTTGGGACCCTCGGTGGCTACACCTTC. V gene TRBV11-2 combines with J gene TRBJ1-2, with D possibly matching TRBD1 (5 bases). Germline values: CDR1 SGHAT, CDR2 FQNNGV. V was trimmed by 3 bases and J by 7 bases, leaving 12 bases between them. This CDR3 is 13 amino acids long.

This clonotype was counted ten times or more. The J gene is TRBJ2-5, the V gene TRBV7-3; D is ambiguous. CDR3 length: 13 amino acids. Trimming removed 1 base from V and 3 bases from J, with 6 bases in between. CDR1 is SGHTA, CDR2 FQGTGA, per germline. The chain's CDR3 is CASSLNTEETQYF. The CDR3 nucleotides read TGTGCCAGCAGCTTAAATACCGAAGAGACCCAGTACTTC.

The V gene is TRBV20-1, the J gene TRBJ2-5; perhaps TRBD1 as D (6 bases). The V gene's germline CDR1 is DFQATT and CDR2 SNEGSKA (reference sequence). CDR3 length: 14 residues. Trimming removed 5 bases from V and 5 bases from J, with 18 bases in between. In nucleotides, the CDR3 is TGCAGTGCTTCAGGGGTAGCATCAACCGAGACCCAGTACTTC. It codes for CSASGVASTETQYF.

Regarding this clonotype: The junction shows a germline mismatch at one end, possibly a read error. The chain is built from TRBV4-3 and TRBJ1-2; D ambiguous. The CDR3 length is 15 residues. The V gene's germline CDR1 is LGHNA and CDR2 YSLEER. CDR3 sequence reads: CASSKETGKHYGYTF. The CDR3 DNA is TGCGCCAGCAGCAAAGAAACCGGGAAGCACTATGGCTACACCTTC.

This clonotype was seen more than once but under ten times. This sequence joins TRBV6-6 and TRBJ2-7, with 9 bases fitting TRBD1. The CDR3 has 14 amino acids. With V trimmed by 6 bases and J by 0 bases, 3 bases remained unmatched. Germline CDR1 and CDR2: MNHNY and SVGAGI (reference sequence). The CDR3 spells CASSRDRDSYEQYF. In nucleotides, the CDR3 is TGTGCCAGCAGCCGGGACAGGGACTCCTACGAGCAGTACTTC.

There are a few counts of this clonotype. The rearrangement links TRBV15 to TRBJ1-1; tentatively, D is TRBD1 (5 bases). The CDR3 is 13 amino acids. From germline, CDR1 is LNHNV and CDR2 YYDKDF (reference sequence). The germline V and J ends were trimmed by 10 bases and 0 bases, with 12 bases remaining between them. CDR3 residues: CAISPDMNTEAFF. In DNA form, the CDR3 reads TGTGCCATCAGTCCGGACATGAACACTGAAGCTTTCTTT.

Many counts were recorded for this clonotype. The chain joins TRBV20-1 to TRBJ2-7; 7 bases map to TRBD1. V shed 6 bases and J 5 bases; nucleotides not matched to a gene: 10. The CDR3 spans 13 residues. Per the germline V gene, CDR1 is DFQATT and CDR2 is SNEGSKA (reference sequence). The CDR3 sequence: CSAKGAPINEQYF. The CDR3 nucleotides read TGCAGTGCAAAGGGGGCCCCTATCAACGAGCAGTACTTC.

This chain uses TRBV20-1 with TRBJ1-5; possibly TRBD1 for D (5 bases). Germline V gene data show CDR1 as DFQATT and CDR2 as SNEGSKA (reference sequence). V was shortened by 5 bases and J by 6 bases, with 11 bases between the two germline ends. The CDR3 totals 12 residues. The CDR3 reads CSASGISQPQHF. For the CDR3, the DNA is TGCAGTGCTTCAGGGATCAGTCAGCCCCAGCATTTT.

The chain uses TRBV7-9 and TRBJ2-3; no firm D call. The CDR3 is 12 amino acids. Germline CDR1 reads SEHNR; CDR2 reads FQNEAQ (reference sequence). V was shortened by 4 bases and J by 2 bases, with 4 bases between the two germline ends. The DNA for the CDR3 is TGTGCCAGCAGCTACTTCACAGATACGCAGTATTTT. Protein: CASSYFTDTQYF. Supplemented by reference TRBV7-9 and TRBJ2-3, the full variable domain reads DTGVSQNPRHKITKRGQNVTFRCDPISEHNRLYWYRQTLGQGPEFLTYFQNEAQLEKSRLLSDRFSAERPKGSFSTLEIQRTEQGDSAMYLCASSYFTDTQYFGPGTRLTVL.

The V call is TRBV20-1, the J call TRBJ2-3; TRBD1 aligns across 7 bases. CDR3 length: 16 residues. Germline-derived CDR1 and CDR2 are DFQATT and SNEGSKA (reference sequence). The CDR3 region has the DNA TGCAGCGGGTGGGAACCTACAGGGGACAGCACAGATACGCAGTATTTT. Translated: CSGWEPTGDSTDTQYF.